These 5 T cell receptor beta chains came from one sample sequenced in a study of cytomegalovirus exposure and HLA in healthy donors. TCRdb's table, derived via immunoSEQ multiplex PCR, lists solely in-frame clones and lacks some. There are 250,000 to 300,000 clones in the sample; 80% to 90% occur only once, and approximately 1% lies in the top ten. The sample comprised PBMCs. These receptors originate from a woman aged 18-30 years in good health and CMV-seronegative.

The chain links TRBV6-5 to TRBJ1-1; 11 bases agree with TRBD1. CDR1 is MNHEY and CDR2 is SVGAGI in the germline V gene. V lost 5 bases, J lost 3 bases, and 5 bases stayed unmatched. The CDR3 spans 15 residues. CDR3 amino acids: CASSPDRGPYTEAFF. The CDR3 nucleotides are TGTGCCAGCAGTCCGGACAGGGGGCCATACACTGAAGCTTTCTTT.

This chain uses TRBV7-9 with TRBJ2-1; 9 bases align to TRBD1. The V gene's germline CDR1 is SEHNR and CDR2 FQNEAQ (reference sequence). The CDR3 covers 15 residues. The V segment lost 7 bases and the J segment 7 bases; nucleotides outside the gene matches: 11. The CDR3 coding sequence is TGTGCCAGCACCTTGGGGACAGGGACCCTAAATGAGCAGTTCTTC. Encoded protein: CASTLGTGTLNEQFF.

V usage is TRBV28 and J usage is TRBJ2-7, with 8 nucleotides matching TRBD1. Germline-derived CDR1 and CDR2 are MDHEN and SYDVKM. This CDR3 comprises 13 residues. Trimming cost V 5 bases and J 4 bases; bases outside gene matches: 4. The CDR3 loop reads CASSLGQGYEQYF. As DNA, the CDR3 is TGTGCCAGCAGTCTAGGACAGGGATACGAGCAGTACTTC.

V usage is TRBV30 and J usage is TRBJ2-1, with D possibly matching TRBD2 (6 bases). Germline V lookup: CDR1 GTSNPN, CDR2 SVGIG (reference sequence). This CDR3 has 12 amino acids. Trimming removed 4 bases from V and 9 bases from J, with 13 bases in between. This CDR3 reads CAWKLAFPEQFF. CDR3 sequence (DNA): TGTGCCTGGAAACTAGCCTTCCCTGAGCAGTTCTTC. Looking up the rest from reference TRBV30 and TRBJ2-1 gives the full variable domain: SQTIHQWPATLVQPVGSPLSLECTVEGTSNPNLYWYRQAAGRGLQLLFYSVGIGQISSEVPQNLSASRPQDRQFILSSKKLLLSDSGFYLCAWKLAFPEQFFGPGTRLTVL.

The V and J genes are TRBV19 and TRBJ2-2, with unresolved D. Per the germline V gene, CDR1 is LNHDA and CDR2 is SQIVND (reference sequence). The CDR3 is 12 residues long. Trimming left V 4 bases short and J 5 bases short, with 5 bases between. CDR3 nucleotides: TGTGCCAGTAGTACAATTACCGGGGAGCTGTTTTTT. Translating it yields CASSTITGELFF.